This T cell receptor (beta chain) came from a study of T cell repertoires in cytomegalovirus infection. Study-level information: It was recently identified HLA-C-restricted and well-studied HLA-B-restricted CMV epitopes that the study used.

Germline V gives CDR1 SGHTA, CDR2 FQGNSA. The CDR3 is made up of 16 amino acids. The germline V and J ends were trimmed by 5 bases and 0 bases, with 17 bases remaining between them. TCRdb called the reads again in MiXCR, with one record for every CDR3 protein. The sample records about a million distinct CDR3 sequences, roughly 30% being singletons. This clonotype has a single count. The target antigen is unknown. Being one base from a much bigger clone, this may be a read error. Sequences were derived from cultured CD8+ T cells from PBMCs, sampled from culture after CMV antigen stimulation. V is TRBV7-2 and J is TRBJ2-7; no clear D. The receptor's source is a human donor in good health (CMV status not recorded). Some clones in this sample may be carry-over from other donors' samples. Here the CDR3 DNA reads TGTGCCAGCAGCAATAGTGTTAGCAAAAGCTCCTACGAGCAGTACGTC. Translating it yields CASSNSVSKSSYEQYV.